These 15 T cell receptor beta chains share one sample of origin, sequenced in a study of cytomegalovirus exposure and HLA in healthy donors (dated 2017 in TCRdb). Libraries came from the immunoSEQ multiplex PCR assay. For the multiplex PCR, a mixture combining 60 forward primers for TCR Vbeta segments and 13 reverse primers for TCR Jbeta segments was used. The source is immuneACCESS, and TCRdb retained only in-frame sequences with V and J called. Part of the clones is not carried over; for the studies checked, unresolved V genes explain less than half of this, and the remainder is unexplained. Here the sample has approximately 210,000 clones; more than 75% occur a single time. Of the sample, roughly 1.3% is held by the ten largest clones. Sequences were obtained from PBMCs. The receptors stem from a man aged 25-40 years in good health and CMV-seronegative.

A remark on this clone: At the DNA level, this CDR3 is encoded by other sequences in the same sample as well. This chain connects TRBV6-5 to TRBJ1-5, with a tentative D call TRBD1 (5 bases). Per germline, CDR1 MNHEY and CDR2 SVGAGI. The CDR3 spans 15 residues. V was clipped by 0 bases and J by 2 bases, with 8 bases between them. The DNA of the CDR3 is TGTGCCAGCAGTTACTCGCGGGGGGGCAATCAGCCCCAGCATTTT. Protein: CASSYSRGGNQPQHF.

The chain is built from TRBV19 and TRBJ2-5; 8 positions agree with TRBD1. The V gene end was trimmed by 5 bases and the J gene end by 0 bases; junction bases not matched to a gene: 5. The CDR3 spans 15 residues. CDR1 and CDR2 from the germline V gene are LNHDA and SQIVND (reference sequence). This chain's CDR3 is CASSGLTGDQETQYF. In DNA, the CDR3 is TGTGCCAGTAGTGGCCTGACAGGGGACCAAGAGACCCAGTACTTC.

For this clone: The identical CDR3 is also encoded by other nucleotide sequences in the sample. J is TRBJ2-7 and V is TRBV5-1; the match to TRBD1 covers 9 bases. The ends lost 4 bases at V and 1 base at J; junction bases unmatched: 3. CDR1 and CDR2 from the germline V gene are SGHRS and YFSETQ. This CDR3 has 14 residues. The CDR3 sequence: CASSPDRGSYEQYF. The CDR3 DNA is TGCGCCAGCAGCCCTGACAGGGGGTCCTACGAGCAGTACTTC.

V is TRBV9 and J is TRBJ2-3, with D hard to call. V gave up 1 base and J gave up 1 base, with 7 bases separating them. The CDR3 spans 14 residues. Germline-derived CDR1 and CDR2 are SGDLS and YYNGEE. In DNA form, the CDR3 reads TGTGCCAGCAGCGTAAAGCAGGGCACAGATACGCAGTATTTT. It codes for CASSVKQGTDTQYF.

In this sample, this clone turned up a few times. CDR3 protein: CASSKDPGTYEQYF. The CDR3 DNA is TGTGCCAGCAGCAAAGACCCAGGGACCTACGAGCAGTACTTC. This chain connects TRBV21-1 to TRBJ2-7; TRBD1 is the table's D call, not checked against the DNA. TRBV21-1 is a recognized pseudogene. The CDR3 contains 14 residues.

The V and J genes are TRBV19 and TRBJ2-2; the D gene is possibly TRBD2 (5 bases). V gave up 5 bases and J gave up 7 bases, with 17 bases separating them. The CDR3 is made up of 15 amino acids. The germline gives CDR1 LNHDA, CDR2 SQIVND (reference sequence). CDR3 sequence reads: CASSAWESVDGELFF. The CDR3 DNA sequence: TGTGCCAGTAGTGCGTGGGAGTCAGTGGACGGGGAGCTGTTTTTT.

V usage is TRBV21-1 and J usage is TRBJ2-7; no check of the table's D call, TRBD2, against the DNA was made. TRBV21-1 is noted as a pseudogene. This CDR3 comprises 15 residues. The CDR3 loop is CASGKDSFKDYEQYF. The CDR3, as DNA: TGTGCCAGCGGAAAAGACTCCTTTAAAGATTACGAGCAGTACTTC.

This rearrangement joins TRBV6-5 to TRBJ2-5; 7 positions match TRBD2. CDR3 length: 16 amino acids. In germline, CDR1 is MNHEY, CDR2 SVGAGI. The V segment lost 2 bases and the J segment 5 bases; nucleotides outside the gene matches: 11. DNA for the CDR3: TGTGCCAGCAGTTACGCGGGGGAGGGCTACAGGGAGACCCAGTACTTC. Translated: CASSYAGEGYRETQYF.

This clone was observed a single time. The CDR3 region has the DNA TGCGCCAGCAGTGAGTCCCAGGGGGCAAAAGATACGCAGTATTTT. It yields the protein CASSESQGAKDTQYF. The V call is TRBV10-1, the J call TRBJ2-3; 8 bases fit TRBD1. The CDR3 is 15 residues long. From germline, CDR1 is WNHNN and CDR2 SYGVQD (reference sequence). Unmatched junction bases numbered 4, after V lost 0 bases and J lost 5 bases.

The V and J genes are TRBV10-3 and TRBJ2-2; TRBD1 matches 8 bases. This CDR3 region has 14 residues. Germline V gene data show CDR1 as ENHRY and CDR2 as SYGVKD. With 4 bases clipped from V and 6 bases from J, the junction kept 4 bases outside the gene matches. The CDR3 here is CAISALRGPGELFF. The CDR3 bases are TGTGCCATCAGTGCCCTCAGGGGGCCCGGGGAGCTGTTTTTT.

The CDR3 region has the DNA TGCGCCAGCAGTCCGGGACAGAGGGCGGAAGAGACCCAGTACTTC. Translated, it gives CASSPGQRAEETQYF. The chain links TRBV10-1 to TRBJ2-5; 7 bases agree with TRBD1. This CDR3 has 15 amino acids. J was trimmed by 3 bases and V by 5 bases; bases with no gene match: 9. CDR1 WNHNN and CDR2 SYGVQD come from the germline V gene (reference sequence).

V gene TRBV28 combines with J gene TRBJ1-5; no definite D call. Germline V lookup: CDR1 MDHEN, CDR2 SYDVKM. The V end lost 6 bases, the J end lost 0 bases, and 15 bases lay between the germline ends. The CDR3 extends over 16 amino acids. The CDR3 protein is CASSPRGQLSNQPQHF. CDR3 DNA: TGTGCCAGCAGCCCCAGAGGGCAGCTTAGCAATCAGCCCCAGCATTTT.

The J gene is TRBJ2-2, the V gene TRBV7-9; D might be TRBD1 (6 bases). Germline CDR1 and CDR2: SEHNR and FQNEAQ (reference sequence). V was clipped by 4 bases and J by 0 bases, with 12 bases between them. The CDR3 runs to 16 residues. The CDR3 protein is CASSSLTGPNTGELFF. The DNA of the CDR3 is TGTGCCAGCAGCTCCTTGACAGGACCGAACACCGGGGAGCTGTTTTTT.

The J gene is TRBJ2-2, the V gene TRBV7-8; 8 nucleotides agree with TRBD1. J was trimmed by 7 bases and V by 5 bases; bases with no gene match: 12. Germline V gene data show CDR1 as SGHVS and CDR2 as FQNEAQ. The CDR3 loop spans 16 amino acids. In DNA form, the CDR3 reads TGTGCCAGCAGCCCTCGGACAGGGCGAGGGGGCGGGGAGCTGTTTTTT. It encodes CASSPRTGRGGGELFF.

The chain links TRBV7-9 to TRBJ1-2; perhaps TRBD1 as D (5 bases). V lost 1 base and J 7 bases, leaving 7 bases between the germline ends. CDR3 length: 12 residues. Germline V gives CDR1 SEHNR, CDR2 FQNEAQ (reference sequence). The CDR3 sequence is CASSLEGFGYTF. CDR3 DNA: TGTGCCAGCAGCTTAGAGGGGTTTGGCTACACCTTC.